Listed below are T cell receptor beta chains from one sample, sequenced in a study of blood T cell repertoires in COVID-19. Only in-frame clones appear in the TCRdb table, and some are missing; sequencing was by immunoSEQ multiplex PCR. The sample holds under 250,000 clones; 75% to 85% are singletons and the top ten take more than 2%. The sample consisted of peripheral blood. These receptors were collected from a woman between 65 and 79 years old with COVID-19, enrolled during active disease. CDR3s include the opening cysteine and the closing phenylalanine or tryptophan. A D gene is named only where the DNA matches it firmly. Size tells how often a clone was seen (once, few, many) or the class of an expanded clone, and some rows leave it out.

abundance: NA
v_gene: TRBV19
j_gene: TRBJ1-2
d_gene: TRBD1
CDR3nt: TGTGCCAGTAGTGGAGCGGACAGGGGACCCTATGGCTACACCTTC
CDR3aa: CASSGADRGPYGYTF

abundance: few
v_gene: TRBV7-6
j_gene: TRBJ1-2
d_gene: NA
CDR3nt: TGTGCCAGCAGCCAAAATCGTCTGCAGGGGAAGGGTGGCTACACCTTC
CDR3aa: CASSQNRLQGKGGYTF

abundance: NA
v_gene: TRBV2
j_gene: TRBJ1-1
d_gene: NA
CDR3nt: TGTGCCAGCAGTGAAAACACCCAGAACACTGAAGCTTTCTTT
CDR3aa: CASSENTQNTEAFF

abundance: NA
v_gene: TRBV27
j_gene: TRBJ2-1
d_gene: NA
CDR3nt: TGTGCCAGCACCGGGGCGGGGGCGTACAATGAGCAGTTCTTC
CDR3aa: CASTGAGAYNEQFF

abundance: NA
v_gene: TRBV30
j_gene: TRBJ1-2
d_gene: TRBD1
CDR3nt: TGTGCCTGGAGACACAGGGGGCTTGATGGCTACACCTTC
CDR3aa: CAWRHRGLDGYTF

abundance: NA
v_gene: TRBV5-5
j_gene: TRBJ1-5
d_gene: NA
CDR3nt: TGTGCCAGCAGCTTGCGGGACACAGGAGCGAATCAGCCCCAGCATTTT
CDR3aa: CASSLRDTGANQPQHF

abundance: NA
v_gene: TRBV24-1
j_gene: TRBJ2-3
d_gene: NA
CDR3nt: TGTGCCACCATCGATGGACAGAACACAGATACGCAGTATTTT
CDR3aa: CATIDGQNTDTQYF

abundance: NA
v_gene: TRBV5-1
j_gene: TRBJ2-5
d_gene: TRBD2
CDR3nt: TGCGCCAGCAGCTGGCCAGGGACCCGGGGACTAGCGGGAACGAGTGAGACCCAGTACTTC
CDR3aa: CASSWPGTRGLAGTSETQYF

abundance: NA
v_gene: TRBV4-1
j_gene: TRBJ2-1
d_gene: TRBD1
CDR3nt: TGCGCCAGCAGCCTAGGACAGGGGGCACTCTATGAGCAGTTCTTC
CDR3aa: CASSLGQGALYEQFF

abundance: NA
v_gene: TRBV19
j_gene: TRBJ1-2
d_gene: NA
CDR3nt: TGTGCCAGTGGGGGGGCAAGCGGGTGCACCTTC
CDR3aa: CASGGASGCTF

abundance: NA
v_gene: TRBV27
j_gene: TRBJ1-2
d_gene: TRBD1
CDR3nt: TGTGCCAGCGGTAGACCTGACAGGGGGCCTAACTATGGCTACACCTTC
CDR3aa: CASGRPDRGPNYGYTF

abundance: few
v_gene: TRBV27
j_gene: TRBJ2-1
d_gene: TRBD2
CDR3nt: TGTGCCAGCAGTTTACGGGAGGGAAATTATGAGCAGTTCTTC
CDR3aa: CASSLREGNYEQFF

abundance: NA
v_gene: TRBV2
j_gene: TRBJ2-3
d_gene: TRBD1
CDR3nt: TGTGCCAGCAGTACGGACAGGGGGCCAGATACGCAGTATTTT
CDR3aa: CASSTDRGPDTQYF

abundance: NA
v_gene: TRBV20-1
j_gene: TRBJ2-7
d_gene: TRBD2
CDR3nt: TGCAGTGCTAGTCCCCTTTGGGCTAGCGGGTCCTACGAGCAGTACTTC
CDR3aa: CSASPLWASGSYEQYF

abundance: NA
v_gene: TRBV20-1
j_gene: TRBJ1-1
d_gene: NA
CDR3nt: TGCAGTGCTAGTAATGAGGGGAACACTGAAGCTTTCTTT
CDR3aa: CSASNEGNTEAFF

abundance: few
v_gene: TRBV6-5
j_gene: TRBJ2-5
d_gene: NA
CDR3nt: TGTGCCAGCAGCACCCAATACAGGGGAGGAGAGACCCAGTACTTC
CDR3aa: CASSTQYRGGETQYF

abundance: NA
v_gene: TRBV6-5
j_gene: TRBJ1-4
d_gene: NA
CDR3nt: TGTGCCAGCTCGGGGACACTTACGGGCGATGAAAAACTGTTTTTT
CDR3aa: CASSGTLTGDEKLFF

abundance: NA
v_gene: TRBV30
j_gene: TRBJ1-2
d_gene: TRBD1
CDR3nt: TGTGCCTGGAGTGTACTCCCTACAGGGGGCGATGGCTACACCTTC
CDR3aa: CAWSVLPTGGDGYTF

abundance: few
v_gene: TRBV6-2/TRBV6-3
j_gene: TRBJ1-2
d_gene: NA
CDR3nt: TGTGCCAGCAGTTTGGGAGAGCTTAACTATGGCTACACCTTC
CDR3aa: CASSLGELNYGYTF

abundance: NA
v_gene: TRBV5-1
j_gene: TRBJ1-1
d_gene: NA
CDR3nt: TGCGCCAGCAGCCCACAGGATCAGAACACTGAAGCTTTCTTT
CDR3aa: CASSPQDQNTEAFF

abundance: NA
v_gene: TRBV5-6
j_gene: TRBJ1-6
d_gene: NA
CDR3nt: TGTGCCAGCAGCCCTTTGGGTCCGCAAGGGAGATATTCACCCCTCCACTTT
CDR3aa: CASSPLGPQGRYSPLHF

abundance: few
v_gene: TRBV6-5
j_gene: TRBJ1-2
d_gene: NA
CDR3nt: TGTGCCAGCAGCTCAGAGGTGGGGGGGGGCTATGGCTACACCTTC
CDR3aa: CASSSEVGGGYGYTF

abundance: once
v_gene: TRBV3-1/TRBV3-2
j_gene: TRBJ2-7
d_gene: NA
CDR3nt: TGTGCCAGCAGCCAAAGCAAGGGTCCAGGGGCCTACGAGCAGTACTTC
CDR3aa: CASSQSKGPGAYEQYF

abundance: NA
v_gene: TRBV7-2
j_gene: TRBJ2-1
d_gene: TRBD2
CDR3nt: TGTGCCAGCAGCCGTGAGCGGGGAGTCGCCTACAATGAGCAGTTCTTC
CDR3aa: CASSRERGVAYNEQFF

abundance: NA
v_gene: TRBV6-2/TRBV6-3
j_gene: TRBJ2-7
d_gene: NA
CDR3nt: TGTGCCAGCAGTACCCTGCCGGGGTCCTACGAGCAGTACTTC
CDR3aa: CASSTLPGSYEQYF

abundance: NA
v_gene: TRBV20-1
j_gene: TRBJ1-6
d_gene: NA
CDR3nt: TGCAGTGCTAGTGTCCAGGGAGGATCACCCCTCCACTTT
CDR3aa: CSASVQGGSPLHF

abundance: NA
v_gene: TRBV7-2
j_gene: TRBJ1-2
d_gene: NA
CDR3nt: TGTGCCAGCAGCCCAGGACAGACCTATGGCTACACCTTC
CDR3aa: CASSPGQTYGYTF

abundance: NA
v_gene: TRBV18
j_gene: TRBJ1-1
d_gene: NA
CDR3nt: TGTGCCAGCTCACCACGGGGACAGAACACTGAAGCTTTCTTT
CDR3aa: CASSPRGQNTEAFF

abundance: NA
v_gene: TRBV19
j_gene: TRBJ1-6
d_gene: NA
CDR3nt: TGTGCCAGTAGGCCTCAGGGTGGCGATAATTCACCCCTCCACTTT
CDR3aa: CASRPQGGDNSPLHF

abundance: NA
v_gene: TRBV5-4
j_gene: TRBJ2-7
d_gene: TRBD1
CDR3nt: TGTGCCAGCAGCCCCAGGACAGGGGACCTCTCCTACGAGCAGTACTTC
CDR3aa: CASSPRTGDLSYEQYF

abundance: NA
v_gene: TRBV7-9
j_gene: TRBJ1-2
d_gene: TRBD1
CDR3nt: TGTGCCAGCAGCTTAGTGGGACAGGGTTGGAGCTATGGCTACACCTTC
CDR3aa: CASSLVGQGWSYGYTF

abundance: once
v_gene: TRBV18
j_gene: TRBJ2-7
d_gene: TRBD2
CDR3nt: TGTGCCAGCTCACCACCGACCGGACTAGCGGGAGTAGGCGAGCAGTACTTC
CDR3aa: CASSPPTGLAGVGEQYF

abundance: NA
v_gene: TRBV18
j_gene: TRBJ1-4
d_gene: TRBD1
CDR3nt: TGTGCCAGCTCACCCTCAAGGACAGGTCTAAATGAAAAACTGTTTTTT
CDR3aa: CASSPSRTGLNEKLFF

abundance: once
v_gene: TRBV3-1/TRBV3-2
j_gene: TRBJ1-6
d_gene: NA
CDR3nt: TGTGCCAGCAGCCAGTTCGGCAGGGAGGGTTCACCCCTCCACTTT
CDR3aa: CASSQFGREGSPLHF

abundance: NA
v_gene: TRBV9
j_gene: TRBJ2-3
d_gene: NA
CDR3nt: TGTGCCAGCAGCGTAGTGAGTCTTGGTACAGGCACAGATACGCAGTATTTT
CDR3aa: CASSVVSLGTGTDTQYF

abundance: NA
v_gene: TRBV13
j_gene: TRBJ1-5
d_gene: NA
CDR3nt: TGTGCCAGCAGCGTTAGTGTGGGGGACTATAGCAATCAGCCCCAGCATTTT
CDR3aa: CASSVSVGDYSNQPQHF

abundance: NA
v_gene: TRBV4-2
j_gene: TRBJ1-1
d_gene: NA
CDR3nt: TGTGCCAGCAGCCAAGGAGGGTTGATTTGGAACACTGAAGCTTTCTTT
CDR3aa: CASSQGGLIWNTEAFF

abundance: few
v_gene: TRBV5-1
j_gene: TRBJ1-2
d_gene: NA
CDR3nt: TGCGCCAGCAGCATACGAGGTCGAGGACAGTCGGCGACCTATGGCTACACCTTC
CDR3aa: CASSIRGRGQSATYGYTF

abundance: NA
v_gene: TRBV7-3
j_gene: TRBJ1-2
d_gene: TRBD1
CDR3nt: TGTGCCAGCAGCTTGACAGGGGGAGACTATGGCTACACCTTC
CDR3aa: CASSLTGGDYGYTF

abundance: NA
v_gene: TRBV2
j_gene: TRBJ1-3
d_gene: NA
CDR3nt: TGTGCCAGCAGTGTTTTGGGGGCCCGAAGTGGAAACACCATATATTTT
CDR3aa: CASSVLGARSGNTIYF

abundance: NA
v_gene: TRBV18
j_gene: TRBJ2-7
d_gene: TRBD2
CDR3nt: TGTGCCAGCTCACCACCAAGACTAGCGGGAGTATACGAGCAGTACTTC
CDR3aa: CASSPPRLAGVYEQYF

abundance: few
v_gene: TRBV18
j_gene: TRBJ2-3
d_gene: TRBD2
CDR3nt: TGTGCCAGCTCCTCCCCGGGCGGGGGGGCTAGCACAGATACGCAGTATTTT
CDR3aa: CASSSPGGGASTDTQYF

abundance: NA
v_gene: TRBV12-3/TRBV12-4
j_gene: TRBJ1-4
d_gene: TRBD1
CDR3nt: TGTGCCAGCAAGGGGACAGGGTACGAAAAACTGTTTTTT
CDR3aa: CASKGTGYEKLFF

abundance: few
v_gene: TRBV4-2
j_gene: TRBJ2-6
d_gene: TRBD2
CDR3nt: TGTGCCAGCAGCCCTAGCGGGGGCTCTGGGGCCAACGTCCTGACTTTC
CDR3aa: CASSPSGGSGANVLTF

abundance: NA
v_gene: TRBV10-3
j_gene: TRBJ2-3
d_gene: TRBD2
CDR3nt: TGTGCCATCAGCGGGACTAGCGGTAGCACAGATACGCAGTATTTT
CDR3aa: CAISGTSGSTDTQYF

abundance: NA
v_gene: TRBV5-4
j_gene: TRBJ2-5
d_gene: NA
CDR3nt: TGTGCCAGCAGCTTGAGGGGAAGGGAAGAGACCCAGTACTTC
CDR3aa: CASSLRGREETQYF

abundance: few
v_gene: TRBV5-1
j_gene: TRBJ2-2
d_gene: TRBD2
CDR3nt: TGCGCCAGCAGCGGGGAGGGGTCGAATACCGGGGAGCTGTTTTTT
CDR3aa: CASSGEGSNTGELFF

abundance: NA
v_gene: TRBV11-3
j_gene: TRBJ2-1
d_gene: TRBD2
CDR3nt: TGTGCCAGCAGCCCCGGGACTAGCGGGAAAAATGAGCAGTTCTTC
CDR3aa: CASSPGTSGKNEQFF

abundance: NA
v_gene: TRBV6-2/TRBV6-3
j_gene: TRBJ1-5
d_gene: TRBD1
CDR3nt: TGTGCCAGCAGTTACTCCGGGACAGGGGCCCAGCCCCAGCATTTT
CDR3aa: CASSYSGTGAQPQHF